The 32 T cell receptor beta chains listed next were all sequenced from one sample in a study of shared clonotypes between healthy human individuals. TCRdb's table, derived via immunoSEQ multiplex PCR, lists solely in-frame clones and lacks some. The table lists fewer than 1.6 million clones, 98% of them singletons, with approximately 0.4% in the top ten. Material: naive CD4+ T cells sorted from blood. As to subset: CD45RA+ positively selected. These receptors were taken from a man aged 25-40 years in good health.

DNA for the CDR3: TGTGCCAGCAGTCGGTACGGCCGGGACAGTGAGCAGTTCTTC. This gives the protein CASSRYGRDSEQFF. This chain uses TRBV27 with TRBJ2-1; 7 bases map to TRBD1. Unmatched junction bases numbered 10, after V lost 5 bases and J lost 9 bases. Germline CDR1 reads MNHEY; CDR2 reads SMNVEV (reference sequence). The CDR3 has 14 residues.

This chain links TRBV27 with TRBJ2-7; TRBD1 agrees at 7 bases. CDR1 is MNHEY, CDR2 SMNVEV, per germline (reference sequence). The CDR3 has 14 amino acids. The V gene end was trimmed by 8 bases and the J gene end by 2 bases; junction bases not matched to a gene: 9. CDR3 region: CASAYRDRTYEQYF. CDR3 DNA sequence: TGTGCCAGCGCCTACCGGGACAGAACCTACGAGCAGTACTTC.

The rearrangement joins TRBV14 to TRBJ2-1, with 10 bases lining up with TRBD2. CDR1 is SGHDN and CDR2 is FVKESK in the germline V gene. This CDR3 comprises 18 residues. With 0 bases clipped from V and 2 bases from J, the junction kept 7 bases outside the gene matches. The chain's CDR3 is CASSQESLAGVPYNEQFF. The CDR3 nucleotides read TGTGCCAGCAGCCAAGAATCGCTAGCGGGAGTACCCTACAATGAGCAGTTCTTC.

The CDR3 DNA reads TGTGCCAGCAGTTGGACAGGCTACGAGCAGTACTTC. Translation gives CASSWTGYEQYF. This chain connects TRBV6-1 to TRBJ2-7; the match to TRBD1 covers 7 bases. The CDR3 is made up of 12 amino acids. Per the germline V gene, CDR1 is MNHNS and CDR2 is SASEGT. Losses at the gene ends were 5 bases for V and 3 bases for J; bases not matched to a gene: 1.

Of note for this clone: The sample contains more than one DNA sequence encoding this CDR3. The chain couples TRBV7-9 to TRBJ1-4; the D gene is possibly TRBD1 (5 bases). Germline values: CDR1 SEHNR, CDR2 FQNEAQ (reference sequence). The CDR3 has 15 residues. Deletions cut 1 base from V and 3 bases from J, with 9 bases between. The CDR3 sequence is CASSLEPGANEKLFF. For the CDR3, the DNA is TGTGCCAGCAGCTTAGAACCGGGGGCTAATGAAAAACTGTTTTTT.

Worth noting for this clone: This same CDR3 is encoded by further DNA sequences in the sample. This chain links TRBV19 with TRBJ1-2; D may be TRBD1 (5 bases). Looked up from germline, CDR1 is LNHDA and CDR2 is SQIVND (reference sequence). The V end lost 5 bases, the J end lost 4 bases, and 11 bases lay between the germline ends. This CDR3 comprises 13 residues. The CDR3 DNA sequence: TGTGCCAGTAGTCCCGACAGTCGCTATGGCTACACCTTC. It is translated as CASSPDSRYGYTF. The variable domain in full, completed from reference TRBV19 and TRBJ1-2, reads DGGITQSPKYLFRKEGQNVTLSCEQNLNHDAMYWYRQDPGQGLRLIYYSQIVNDFQKGDIAEGYSVSREKKESFPLTVTSAQKNPTAFYLCASSPDSRYGYTFGSGTRLTVV.

V and J are TRBV11-2 and TRBJ2-3; D is perhaps TRBD2 (6 bases). V lost 6 bases, J lost 6 bases, and 22 bases lay in between. The CDR3 spans 16 residues. Germline-derived CDR1 and CDR2 are SGHAT and FQNNGV. The CDR3 protein is CASSDRAGPAGDTQYF. The CDR3 DNA sequence: TGTGCCAGCAGTGACCGGGCGGGACCGGCGGGGGATACGCAGTATTTT. The complete variable domain, with remaining parts taken from reference TRBV11-2 and TRBJ2-3, reads EAGVAQSPRYKIIEKRQSVAFWCNPISGHATLYWYQQILGQGPKLLIQFQNNGVVDDSQLPKDRFSAERLKGVDSTLKIQPAKLEDSAVYLCASSDRAGPAGDTQYFGPGTRLTVL.

About this clone: Other DNA sequences in this sample translate to the same CDR3. This chain connects TRBV7-3 to TRBJ2-1; TRBD2 matches 8 bases. V lost 5 bases to trimming and J lost 0 bases; unmatched junction nucleotides: 3. The length of the CDR3 is 15 residues. Germline V gene data show CDR1 as SGHTA and CDR2 as FQGTGA. CDR3 in amino acids: CASSSTSGSYNEQFF. The CDR3 nucleotides are TGTGCCAGCAGCAGTACTAGCGGCTCCTACAATGAGCAGTTCTTC.

There are a few counts of this clone. V usage is TRBV5-1 and J usage is TRBJ2-7; D may be TRBD1 (6 bases). V lost 1 base to trimming and J lost 2 bases, with 7 bases between them. The CDR3 extends over 13 amino acids. Germline V gene data show CDR1 as SGHRS and CDR2 as YFSETQ. CDR3 region: CASSLNRAYEQYF. CDR3 nucleotides: TGCGCCAGCAGCTTGAACAGGGCCTACGAGCAGTACTTC.

The rearrangement joins TRBV11-3 to TRBJ2-2; D remains ambiguous. V lost 0 bases, J lost 6 bases, and 5 bases lay in between. CDR1 and CDR2 (germline): SGHNT, YENEEA. CDR3 length equals 13 residues. CDR3 nucleotides: TGTGCCAGCAGCTTAGAGGCGGCCGGGGAGCTGTTTTTT. Residues: CASSLEAAGELFF.

The V call is TRBV4-1, the J call TRBJ2-1, with TRBD1 matching over 7 bases. The CDR3 totals 13 residues. Germline-derived CDR1 and CDR2 are MGHRA and YSYEKL. Trimming cost V 1 base and J 11 bases; bases outside gene matches: 5. The chain's CDR3 is CASSQGQGSKQFF. As DNA, the CDR3 is TGCGCCAGCAGCCAAGGACAGGGTTCGAAGCAGTTCTTC.

The chain uses TRBV5-1 and TRBJ2-4; D is perhaps TRBD1 (6 bases). Trimming took 4 bases from V and 3 from J, leaving 20 bases between them. This CDR3 comprises 17 residues. CDR1 and CDR2 from the germline V gene are SGHRS and YFSETQ. As DNA, the CDR3 is TGCGCCAGCAGCCTCGTACCTCTACAGGGCATCAAAAACATTCAGTACTTC. Translated, it gives CASSLVPLQGIKNIQYF.

This clone was picked up one time. V is TRBV11-2 and J is TRBJ2-1, with D unresolved. The germline gives CDR1 SGHAT, CDR2 FQNNGV. The length of the CDR3 is 17 residues. Trimming shortened V by 3 bases and J by 4 bases, and 19 bases separated the two germline ends. The CDR3 here is CASSFPTVREGYNEQFF. Here the CDR3 DNA reads TGTGCCAGCAGCTTCCCCACGGTTAGGGAAGGATACAATGAGCAGTTCTTC.

The chain is built from TRBV6-4 and TRBJ2-1; 8 positions agree with TRBD1. The junction had 3 bases not matched to a gene; V was cut back by 6 bases and J by 5 bases. Germline V gene data show CDR1 as MRHNA and CDR2 as SNTAGT. The CDR3 extends over 13 amino acids. The CDR3 nucleotides read TGTGCCAGCAGCCAGGACAGGGACAATGAGCAGTTCTTC. This encodes CASSQDRDNEQFF.

The chain recombines TRBV2 with TRBJ2-7, with D unresolved. CDR1 and CDR2 (germline): SNHLY, FYNNEI. The CDR3 is 14 residues long. Trimming cost V 4 bases and J 6 bases, with 16 bases left between them. The DNA of the CDR3 is TGTGCCAGCAGTGGCGCCTCCCCCACGAGCGAGCAGTACTTC. The encoded protein is CASSGASPTSEQYF.

V is TRBV28 and J is TRBJ1-2, with D hard to call. Germline V CDR1 and CDR2: MDHEN, SYDVKM. This CDR3 has 11 residues. The V gene lost 5 bases and the J gene lost 10 bases, with 11 bases spanning the gap. The chain's CDR3 is CASSPLRDYTF. The CDR3 DNA sequence: TGTGCCAGCAGTCCCCTCCGGGACTACACCTTC.

This clone was counted a single time. V and J are TRBV7-9 and TRBJ1-5; possible D gene TRBD1, 6 bases. This CDR3 spans 15 amino acids. CDR1 and CDR2 (germline): SEHNR, FQNEAQ (reference sequence). Trimming took off 4 bases at V and 1 base at J, with 11 bases between the two ends. The CDR3 sequence is CASSSTGRSNQPQHF. The CDR3 DNA reads TGTGCCAGCAGCTCTACAGGGAGGAGCAATCAGCCCCAGCATTTT.

This chain uses TRBV7-9 with TRBJ2-4; D is possibly TRBD1 or TRBD2 (6 bases each). Deletions cut 5 bases from V and 6 bases from J, with 20 bases between. The CDR3 spans 16 residues. Germline lookup yields CDR1 SEHNR and CDR2 FQNEAQ (reference sequence). This CDR3 is CASSRKGEAGTNIQYF. In DNA, the CDR3 is TGTGCCAGCAGCCGAAAGGGGGAGGCAGGAACAAACATTCAGTACTTC. The whole variable domain, filled in from reference TRBV7-9 and TRBJ2-4, reads DTGVSQNPRHKITKRGQNVTFRCDPISEHNRLYWYRQTLGQGPEFLTYFQNEAQLEKSRLLSDRFSAERPKGSFSTLEIQRTEQGDSAMYLCASSRKGEAGTNIQYFGAGTRLSVL.

Concerning this clone itself: One end of the junction does not line up with germline, which may come from a read error. The chain employs TRBV10-3 and TRBJ2-2; D ambiguous. The CDR3 spans 11 residues. Germline loops: CDR1 ENHRY, CDR2 SYGVKD. The CDR3 spells CAISKSGELFF. DNA of the CDR3: TGTGCCATCAGTAAGTCCGGGGAGCTGTTTTTT.

V is TRBV6-5 and J is TRBJ1-1; no clear D. In germline, CDR1 is MNHEY, CDR2 SVGAGI. The length of the CDR3 is 14 residues. Trimming left V 7 bases short and J 3 bases short, with 15 bases between. The CDR3 nucleotides read TGTGCCAGCAATCCGAGGGAGGGAGACACTGAAGCTTTCTTT. Protein: CASNPREGDTEAFF.

The chain has TRBV27 and TRBJ2-7; D is unclear. Germline V gives CDR1 MNHEY, CDR2 SMNVEV (reference sequence). V lost 6 bases to trimming and J lost 0 bases, with 12 bases between them. The CDR3 has 14 residues. CDR3 coding DNA: TGTGCCAGCAGCTCCAGCTACAACTCCTACGAGCAGTACTTC. Translating it yields CASSSSYNSYEQYF.

Only one count was recorded for this clone. The genes are TRBV18 and TRBJ1-2, with D perhaps matching TRBD1 (5 bases). Germline V lookup: CDR1 KGHSH, CDR2 LQKENI. V was clipped by 3 bases and J by 8 bases, with 16 bases between them. CDR3 length: 14 amino acids. The CDR3 loop reads CASSPKGVFGGYTF. CDR3 DNA sequence: TGTGCCAGCTCACCTAAAGGGGTATTTGGAGGCTACACCTTC.

The rearrangement links TRBV7-3 to TRBJ2-1, with TRBD2 as a possible D gene (6 bases). CDR1 and CDR2 from the germline V gene are SGHTA and FQGTGA. The CDR3 is 15 amino acids. V lost 4 bases and J 1 base, leaving 11 bases between the germline ends. CDR3 loop: CASSSVADSYNEQFF. In DNA, the CDR3 is TGTGCCAGCAGCTCCGTAGCGGATTCCTACAATGAGCAGTTCTTC.

The chain couples TRBV10-2 to TRBJ2-6; D is perhaps TRBD1 (5 bases). V shed 7 bases and J shed 2 bases, with 15 bases lying between them. CDR1 WSHSY and CDR2 SAAADI come from the germline V gene. The CDR3 sequence is 16 residues long. The CDR3 nucleotides are TGCGCCAGCAATCCCAATGGGGCTGCTGGGGCCAACGTCCTGACTTTC. Its protein is CASNPNGAAGANVLTF.

The chain couples TRBV30 to TRBJ2-3; TRBD2 aligns across 11 bases. CDR3 size: 14 residues. The V and J ends lost 4 bases and 4 bases, in that order; junction bases with no gene match: 4. Germline V gene data show CDR1 as GTSNPN and CDR2 as SVGIG (reference sequence). The CDR3 loop is CAWNSGRASDTQYF. The CDR3 DNA sequence: TGTGCCTGGAATAGCGGGAGGGCCTCAGATACGCAGTATTTT.

The chain employs TRBV15 and TRBJ2-2; perhaps D is TRBD1 or TRBD2 (5 bases each). Trimming shortened V by 6 bases and J by 3 bases, and 11 bases separated the two germline ends. The germline CDR1 and CDR2 sequences are LNHNV and YYDKDF (reference sequence). This CDR3 region has 14 residues. The CDR3: CATRWGSDTGELFF. The CDR3 DNA is TGTGCCACCAGGTGGGGGAGCGACACCGGGGAGCTGTTTTTT.

The gene calls are TRBV18 and TRBJ2-7; D might be TRBD2 (6 bases). Trimming left V 3 bases short and J 7 bases short, with 31 bases between. Germline values: CDR1 KGHSH, CDR2 LQKENI. The CDR3 runs 19 residues. DNA for the CDR3: TGTGCCAGCTCACCGGGAATTGACGCGGGGTCATACTTTCTACGGGAGCAGTACTTC. It translates to CASSPGIDAGSYFLREQYF.

V is TRBV6-4 and J is TRBJ1-2; D may be TRBD1 (6 bases). Per germline, CDR1 MRHNA and CDR2 SNTAGT. Between the trimmed V and J ends, which lost 6 bases and 0 bases, there was a span of 8 bases. This CDR3 spans 13 amino acids. The CDR3 DNA is TGTGCCAGCAGACAGGGCGCTAACTATGGCTACACCTTC. Translating gives CASRQGANYGYTF.

This rearrangement joins TRBV19 to TRBJ2-2; a weak D match, TRBD1 (6 bases). This CDR3 contains 16 residues. Looked up from germline, CDR1 is LNHDA and CDR2 is SQIVND (reference sequence). Trimming shortened V by 2 bases and J by 5 bases, and 15 bases separated the two germline ends. The DNA of the CDR3 is TGTGCCAGTAGTATATCCCGAGTAGGGGGTACCGGGGAGCTGTTTTTT. It is translated as CASSISRVGGTGELFF. The full variable domain, with the rest looked up from reference TRBV19 and TRBJ2-2, is DGGITQSPKYLFRKEGQNVTLSCEQNLNHDAMYWYRQDPGQGLRLIYYSQIVNDFQKGDIAEGYSVSREKKESFPLTVTSAQKNPTAFYLCASSISRVGGTGELFFGEGSRLTVL.

V and J are TRBV5-1 and TRBJ2-3; possible D gene TRBD1, 6 bases. Germline V gene sequence: CDR1 SGHRS, CDR2 YFSETQ. V lost 0 bases and J lost 6, with 17 bases in between. CDR3 length: 16 residues. In nucleotides, the CDR3 is TGCGCCAGCAGCTTGGCGGGACAACCCCCCGCCGATACGCAGTATTTT. It encodes CASSLAGQPPADTQYF.

CDR3 coding DNA: TGTGCCAGCAGCTGGGGACACTATAGCAATCAGCCCCAGCATTTT. Translating gives CASSWGHYSNQPQHF. The V and J genes are TRBV5-6 and TRBJ1-5; D may be TRBD1 (6 bases). The ends were cut back, 3 bases at V and 0 bases at J, with 10 bases in the middle. The CDR3 sequence is 15 residues long. Germline lookup yields CDR1 SGHDT and CDR2 YYEEEE.

The chain is built from TRBV6-6 and TRBJ1-1; 7 nucleotides line up with TRBD1. Germline CDR1 is MNHNY and CDR2 is SVGAGI (reference sequence). V gave up 7 bases and J gave up 3 bases; unmatched junction bases: 8. The CDR3 contains 14 residues. The CDR3 sequence is CASTRTGADTEAFF. The DNA of the CDR3 is TGTGCCAGCACCCGAACAGGGGCGGACACTGAAGCTTTCTTT.